This passage covers 15 T cell receptor beta chains from one sample sequenced in a study of blood T cell repertoires in COVID-19. TCRdb's copy holds only in-frame clones and misses some; the assay was immunoSEQ multiplex PCR. The sample includes 150,000 or so clones, 70% to 90% of them seen just once. The specimen sequenced was peripheral blood. The origin of the receptors is a man aged 60-69 years with COVID-19, enrolled during active disease.

The chain has TRBV7-9 and TRBJ1-2; 11 nucleotides match TRBD1. This CDR3 is 16 amino acids long. Trimming cost V 5 bases and J 6 bases; bases outside gene matches: 11. Germline CDR1 SEHNR, CDR2 FQNEAQ (reference sequence). The CDR3 region has the DNA TGTGCCAGCAGCGTCTCCGGGACAGGGGGGTTAGATGGCTACACCTTC. The encoded protein is CASSVSGTGGLDGYTF.

The chain combines TRBV2 with TRBJ1-4; the D is unclear. Trimming removed 4 bases from V and 1 base from J, with 13 bases in between. This CDR3 region has 16 residues. The V gene's germline CDR1 is SNHLY and CDR2 FYNNEI. The CDR3 nucleotides read TGTGCCAGCAGTGCCGTCCGAGGAATAACTAATGAAAAACTGTTTTTT. Its translation: CASSAVRGITNEKLFF.

Here the CDR3 reads CASRSPGQGISEAFF. CDR3 bases: TGTGCCAGCAGGTCTCCGGGACAGGGGATATCTGAAGCTTTCTTT. The chain uses TRBV2 and TRBJ1-1, with TRBD1 identical over 10 bases. Per the germline V gene, CDR1 is SNHLY and CDR2 is FYNNEI. The CDR3 loop spans 15 amino acids. Trimming at V came to 6 bases and at J to 6 bases, leaving 10 bases not matched to a gene.

The chain is built from TRBV5-1 and TRBJ1-3; unclear D gene. CDR1 and CDR2 (germline): SGHRS, YFSETQ. Trimming took off 4 bases at V and 0 bases at J, with 11 bases between the two ends. The CDR3 extends over 15 amino acids. CDR3 sequence (DNA): TGCGCCAGCAGCCCGCGTCTCTCCTCTGGAAACACCATATATTTT. Protein sequence: CASSPRLSSGNTIYF.

The rearrangement links TRBV6-1 to TRBJ2-3; 9 bases line up with TRBD2. With 4 bases clipped from V and 5 bases from J, the junction kept 4 bases outside the gene matches. Germline lookup yields CDR1 MNHNS and CDR2 SASEGT. The CDR3 loop spans 14 amino acids. The CDR3 protein is CASSAAGGQDTQYF. CDR3 DNA: TGTGCCAGCAGTGCAGCGGGAGGACAAGATACGCAGTATTTT.

The chain uses TRBV5-1 and TRBJ1-6; TRBD1 agrees at 7 bases. The CDR3 loop spans 16 amino acids. V shed 0 bases and J 5 bases; nucleotides not matched to a gene: 5. The V gene's germline CDR1 is SGHRS and CDR2 YFSETQ. CDR3 sequence (DNA): TGCGCCAGCAGCTTGGGGGGACAGAGGCATAATTCACCCCTCCACTTT. This gives the protein CASSLGGQRHNSPLHF. The full variable domain, completed using reference TRBV5-1 and TRBJ1-6, is KAGVTQTPRYLIKTRGQQVTLSCSPISGHRSVSWYQQTPGQGLQFLFEYFSETQRNKGNFPGRFSGRQFSNSRSEMNVSTLELGDSALYLCASSLGGQRHNSPLHFGNGTRLTVT.

This clone was recorded many times. The genes are TRBV6-5 and TRBJ1-5, with 9 bases aligning to TRBD1. Unmatched junction bases numbered 2, after V lost 2 bases and J lost 6 bases. CDR3 size: 14 residues. Germline loops: CDR1 MNHEY, CDR2 SVGAGI. CDR3 amino acids: CASSYDRGSQPQHF. DNA for the CDR3: TGTGCCAGCAGTTACGACAGGGGGAGTCAGCCCCAGCATTTT.

The chain carries TRBV7-6 and TRBJ1-3; the D is unclear. The CDR3 loop spans 15 amino acids. The germline CDR1 and CDR2 sequences are SGHVS and FNYEAQ. Trimming cost V 5 bases and J 1 base, with 12 bases left between them. CDR3 in amino acids: CASSRQRASGNTIYF. CDR3 sequence (DNA): TGTGCCAGCAGCCGCCAGAGGGCGTCTGGAAACACCATATATTTT.

V is TRBV10-3 and J is TRBJ2-1, with D possibly matching TRBD2 (7 bases). The CDR3 has 12 residues. Germline V gives CDR1 ENHRY, CDR2 SYGVKD. The V gene lost 11 bases and the J gene lost 7 bases, with 15 bases spanning the gap. The CDR3 DNA sequence: TGTGCCTCACACAAGGGGGGGAATGAGCAGTTCTTC. Protein sequence: CASHKGGNEQFF.

The rearrangement links TRBV4-2 to TRBJ2-1, with 10 bases identical to TRBD2. Trimming removed 6 bases from V and 5 bases from J; junction bases left unmatched: 19. Germline values: CDR1 LGHNA, CDR2 YNFKEQ. The CDR3 spans 19 residues. CDR3 bases: TGTGCCAGCAGTCAATCCTGGGTATCTAGCGGGAGTCGGGACAATGAGCAGTTCTTC. Its translation: CASSQSWVSSGSRDNEQFF.

This rearrangement joins TRBV24-1 to TRBJ2-3; 11 nucleotides match TRBD2. Trimming removed 4 bases from V and 1 base from J; junction bases left unmatched: 3. Germline values: CDR1 KGHDR, CDR2 SFDVKD. The CDR3 length is 16 residues. This CDR3 is CATSDLGLAGTDTQYF. The CDR3 DNA is TGTGCCACCAGTGACCTGGGACTAGCGGGCACAGATACGCAGTATTTT.

This clone was seen just once. V gene TRBV5-1 combines with J gene TRBJ1-6; D might be TRBD1 (5 bases). The germline V gene has CDR1 SGHRS and CDR2 YFSETQ. This CDR3 contains 14 residues. The V end was cut by 3 bases, the J end by 6 bases, with 10 bases between. Written as DNA, the CDR3 is TGCGCCAGCAGCTGGGAGGGGTTTAATTCACCCCTCCACTTT. Amino acids: CASSWEGFNSPLHF.

This chain uses TRBV18 with TRBJ1-1; D remains ambiguous. This CDR3 comprises 12 residues. Trimming took off 5 bases at V and 5 bases at J, with 9 bases between the two ends. Germline V gene sequence: CDR1 KGHSH, CDR2 LQKENI. The CDR3 bases are TGTGCCAGCTCATTCCGAGAGACTGAAGCTTTCTTT. This translates into CASSFRETEAFF.

CDR3: CASRNMGQNSPLHF. CDR3 nucleotide sequence: TGTGCCAGCAGGAACATGGGGCAGAATTCACCCCTCCACTTT. V usage is TRBV28 and J usage is TRBJ1-6, with D possibly matching TRBD1 (5 bases). Trimming removed 6 bases from V and 7 bases from J, with 13 bases in between. Germline V CDR1 and CDR2: MDHEN, SYDVKM. The CDR3 consists of 14 residues. The whole variable domain, remainder taken from reference TRBV28 and TRBJ1-6, is DVKVTQSSRYLVKRTGEKVFLECVQDMDHENMFWYRQDPGLGLRLIYFSYDVKMKEKGDIPEGYSVSREKKERFSLILESASTNQTSMYLCASRNMGQNSPLHFGNGTRLTVT.

The V call is TRBV2, the J call TRBJ1-1, with D possibly being TRBD1 (5 bases). The V and J ends lost 6 bases and 6 bases respectively, with 14 bases between them. The CDR3 loop spans 13 amino acids. CDR1 SNHLY and CDR2 FYNNEI come from the germline V gene. CDR3 residues: CASSSWGVPEAFF. CDR3 DNA: TGTGCCAGCAGCAGTTGGGGGGTCCCTGAAGCTTTCTTT.